The rows below give T cell receptor beta chains drawn from one sample of a study of T cell responses to AZD1222 COVID-19 vaccine. Sequencing was performed with immunoSEQ multiplex PCR; in TCRdb, only in-frame clones are kept and a portion is missing. The top ten clones hold just under 5% of a sample with about 61,000 clones, approximately 90% of them seen once. The source material was peripheral blood, sampled on day 0 of AZD1222 vaccination. The receptors stem from an adult in good health. The CDR3 runs from the conserved cysteine through the conserved F or W. The D gene is left open where the match is weak. Clone size, where shown, is once, few, many, or a class for clones that have expanded.

cdr3_length: 14
clone_size: NA
d_call: NA
v_call: TRBV6-1
j_call: TRBJ1-5
cdr3_nt: TGTGCCAGCAGTGAAGCAGGGAATAATCAGCCCCAGCATTTT
cdr3_aa: CASSEAGNNQPQHF

cdr3_length: 14
clone_size: once
d_call: TRBD1
v_call: TRBV9
j_call: TRBJ1-1
cdr3_nt: TGTGCCAGCAGCGGGGGGGACAGGGTCACTGAAGCTTTCTTT
cdr3_aa: CASSGGDRVTEAFF

cdr3_length: 16
clone_size: NA
d_call: TRBD1
v_call: TRBV19
j_call: TRBJ1-5
cdr3_nt: TGTGCCAGCTCACTTAGGGCACAGGGGGTGAATCAGCCCCAGCATTTT
cdr3_aa: CASSLRAQGVNQPQHF

cdr3_length: 13
clone_size: NA
d_call: NA
v_call: TRBV25-1
j_call: TRBJ1-2
cdr3_nt: TGTGCCAGCAGTCCGCCCGCGACAGGATACTACACCTTC
cdr3_aa: CASSPPATGYYTF

cdr3_length: 15
clone_size: NA
d_call: TRBD1
v_call: TRBV5-1
j_call: TRBJ2-3
cdr3_nt: TGCGCCAGCAGCTTACAGGGGGCTAACACAGATACGCAGTATTTT
cdr3_aa: CASSLQGANTDTQYF

cdr3_length: 15
clone_size: NA
d_call: TRBD1
v_call: TRBV10-1
j_call: TRBJ1-1
cdr3_nt: TGCGCCAGCAGGCGGGACAGGGTACGGGACACTGAAGCTTTCTTT
cdr3_aa: CASRRDRVRDTEAFF

cdr3_length: 14
clone_size: NA
d_call: NA
v_call: TRBV4-2
j_call: TRBJ1-2
cdr3_nt: TGTGCCAGCAGCCAAGTGGAGGGGCTCACTGGCTACACCTTC
cdr3_aa: CASSQVEGLTGYTF

cdr3_length: 13
clone_size: NA
d_call: NA
v_call: TRBV7-3
j_call: TRBJ2-1
cdr3_nt: TGTGCCAGCAGACGGCTCACAAGGAATGAGCAGTTCTTC
cdr3_aa: CASRRLTRNEQFF

cdr3_length: 13
clone_size: NA
d_call: NA
v_call: TRBV11-2
j_call: TRBJ1-6
cdr3_nt: TGTGCCAGCAGCTTAGATTTGGGTTCACCCCTCCACTTT
cdr3_aa: CASSLDLGSPLHF

cdr3_length: 17
clone_size: NA
d_call: TRBD1
v_call: TRBV30
j_call: TRBJ1-6
cdr3_nt: TGTGCCTGGAGTGCGAGGGGACAGAGCTCCTATAATTCACCCCTCCACTTT
cdr3_aa: CAWSARGQSSYNSPLHF

cdr3_length: 14
clone_size: NA
d_call: NA
v_call: TRBV4-1
j_call: TRBJ1-6
cdr3_nt: TGCGCCAGCAGCCAAGTCGGGGGATCTTCACCCCTCCACTTT
cdr3_aa: CASSQVGGSSPLHF

cdr3_length: 15
clone_size: NA
d_call: TRBD1
v_call: TRBV2
j_call: TRBJ1-4
cdr3_nt: TGTGCCAGCAGCCCCACAGGGGTAACTAATGAAAAACTGTTTTTT
cdr3_aa: CASSPTGVTNEKLFF

cdr3_length: 12
clone_size: NA
d_call: NA
v_call: TRBV2
j_call: TRBJ1-1
cdr3_nt: TGTGCCAGCACCCGGGGGAACACTGAAGCTTTCTTT
cdr3_aa: CASTRGNTEAFF

cdr3_length: 15
clone_size: NA
d_call: NA
v_call: TRBV19
j_call: TRBJ1-5
cdr3_nt: TGTGCCAGTAAGACAACAGCCGGTCGCAATCAGCCCCAGCATTTT
cdr3_aa: CASKTTAGRNQPQHF

cdr3_length: 15
clone_size: NA
d_call: NA
v_call: TRBV18
j_call: TRBJ1-1
cdr3_nt: TGTGCCAGCTCACCGGGACGAATGATGAACACTGAAGCTTTCTTT
cdr3_aa: CASSPGRMMNTEAFF

cdr3_length: 16
clone_size: NA
d_call: NA
v_call: TRBV2
j_call: TRBJ2-2
cdr3_nt: TGTGCCAGCAGTGATAGCCCCCTGTGGGACACCGGGGAGCTGTTTTTT
cdr3_aa: CASSDSPLWDTGELFF

cdr3_length: 10
clone_size: NA
d_call: NA
v_call: TRBV12-3/TRBV12-4
j_call: TRBJ1-1
cdr3_nt: TGTGCCACGAGGGGGACTGAAGCTTTCTTT
cdr3_aa: CATRGTEAFF

cdr3_length: 11
clone_size: NA
d_call: NA
v_call: TRBV29-1
j_call: TRBJ1-2
cdr3_nt: TGCAGTGGGTGGGGCGCAGATGGCTACACCTTC
cdr3_aa: CSGWGADGYTF

cdr3_length: 15
clone_size: few
d_call: TRBD1
v_call: TRBV9
j_call: TRBJ1-2
cdr3_nt: TGTGCCAGCAGCGTAGGGACAGGGTCGGGCTATGGCTACACCTTC
cdr3_aa: CASSVGTGSGYGYTF

cdr3_length: 11
clone_size: NA
d_call: NA
v_call: TRBV6-1
j_call: TRBJ1-1
cdr3_nt: TGTGCCAGCAGTGACCCAAGGGAAGCTTTCTTT
cdr3_aa: CASSDPREAFF

cdr3_length: 14
clone_size: NA
d_call: NA
v_call: TRBV7-9
j_call: TRBJ2-7
cdr3_nt: TGTGCCAGCAGCTTCCGGGCCAGGTTCTCCGAGCAGTACTTC
cdr3_aa: CASSFRARFSEQYF

cdr3_length: 14
clone_size: NA
d_call: NA
v_call: TRBV19
j_call: TRBJ1-6
cdr3_nt: TGTGCCAGTAGTGGAGGTCCCTATAATTCACCCCTCCACTTT
cdr3_aa: CASSGGPYNSPLHF

cdr3_length: 15
clone_size: NA
d_call: TRBD1
v_call: TRBV24-1
j_call: TRBJ2-5
cdr3_nt: TGTGCCACCAGTGATCCTTCGACAGGGGGGGAGACCCAGTACTTC
cdr3_aa: CATSDPSTGGETQYF

cdr3_length: 15
clone_size: NA
d_call: NA
v_call: TRBV15
j_call: TRBJ2-1
cdr3_nt: TGTGCCACCAGCAGAACGGGACTGTTGAGCAATGAGCAGTTCTTC
cdr3_aa: CATSRTGLLSNEQFF

cdr3_length: 17
clone_size: NA
d_call: NA
v_call: TRBV15
j_call: TRBJ2-2
cdr3_nt: TGTGCCACCAGCAAGAGAGGGGGCGGGGCCAACACCGGGGAGCTGTTTTTT
cdr3_aa: CATSKRGGGANTGELFF

cdr3_length: 15
clone_size: NA
d_call: TRBD1
v_call: TRBV7-2
j_call: TRBJ2-2
cdr3_nt: TGTGCCAGCAGCTCTAGACAGGGGATCACCGGGGAGCTGTTTTTT
cdr3_aa: CASSSRQGITGELFF

cdr3_length: 16
clone_size: once
d_call: TRBD1
v_call: TRBV5-4
j_call: TRBJ1-2
cdr3_nt: TGTGCCAGCAGCTTGTTCTCGAGACAGGGGACCTATGGCTACACCTTC
cdr3_aa: CASSLFSRQGTYGYTF

cdr3_length: 14
clone_size: NA
d_call: TRBD1
v_call: TRBV6-5
j_call: TRBJ1-2
cdr3_nt: TGTGCCAGCAGTTATTCGACAGGGGCCTATGGCTACACCTTC
cdr3_aa: CASSYSTGAYGYTF

cdr3_length: 14
clone_size: NA
d_call: NA
v_call: TRBV7-8
j_call: TRBJ1-5
cdr3_nt: TGTGCCAGCAGCTTAGATGGCACCATTCGGCCCCAGCATTTT
cdr3_aa: CASSLDGTIRPQHF

cdr3_length: 15
clone_size: NA
d_call: TRBD2
v_call: TRBV5-4
j_call: TRBJ2-3
cdr3_nt: TGTGCCAGCAGCGCGAGACTAGCGGGGGGATATACGCAGTATTTT
cdr3_aa: CASSARLAGGYTQYF

cdr3_length: 12
clone_size: NA
d_call: NA
v_call: TRBV5-1
j_call: TRBJ2-3
cdr3_nt: TGCGCCAGCAGCTGGAATACAGATACGCAGTATTTT
cdr3_aa: CASSWNTDTQYF

cdr3_length: 15
clone_size: NA
d_call: NA
v_call: TRBV6-5
j_call: TRBJ1-5
cdr3_nt: TGTGCCAGCACCACACCGGCGACACCCAATCAGCCCCAGCATTTT
cdr3_aa: CASTTPATPNQPQHF

cdr3_length: 13
clone_size: NA
d_call: NA
v_call: TRBV10-3
j_call: TRBJ2-7
cdr3_nt: TGTGCCATCAGTGAGTACGGATCCTACGAGCAGTACTTC
cdr3_aa: CAISEYGSYEQYF

cdr3_length: 16
clone_size: NA
d_call: NA
v_call: TRBV4-1
j_call: TRBJ1-6
cdr3_nt: TGCGCCAGCAGCCAAGGAGGGTCATCCTATAATTCACCCCTCCACTTT
cdr3_aa: CASSQGGSSYNSPLHF

cdr3_length: 14
clone_size: NA
d_call: NA
v_call: TRBV12-5
j_call: TRBJ2-3
cdr3_nt: TGTGCTAGTGGTTTGTCGACGGTTCGTGGTACGCAGTATTTT
cdr3_aa: CASGLSTVRGTQYF

cdr3_length: 13
clone_size: NA
d_call: NA
v_call: TRBV3-1/TRBV3-2
j_call: TRBJ2-7
cdr3_nt: TGTGCCAGCAGCCAAGTTACAGGCTACGAGCAGTACTTC
cdr3_aa: CASSQVTGYEQYF

cdr3_length: 13
clone_size: NA
d_call: NA
v_call: TRBV6-1
j_call: TRBJ1-6
cdr3_nt: TGTGCCAGCAGTGAAAGCTTAAAACCACCCCTCCACTTT
cdr3_aa: CASSESLKPPLHF

cdr3_length: 15
clone_size: NA
d_call: TRBD1
v_call: TRBV5-1
j_call: TRBJ1-6
cdr3_nt: TGCGCCAGCGCCCGTTCCGGGACAGCTAATTCACCCCTCCACTTT
cdr3_aa: CASARSGTANSPLHF

cdr3_length: 17
clone_size: once
d_call: TRBD1
v_call: TRBV9
j_call: TRBJ2-2
cdr3_nt: TGTGCCAGCAGCGTACTTACAAGGGACAGGGAAGCCGGGGAGCTGTTTTTT
cdr3_aa: CASSVLTRDREAGELFF

cdr3_length: 15
clone_size: NA
d_call: NA
v_call: TRBV7-9
j_call: TRBJ2-4
cdr3_nt: TGTGCCAGCAGCCTGGTTGAGGGAACGGAAAACATTCAGTACTTC
cdr3_aa: CASSLVEGTENIQYF

cdr3_length: 14
clone_size: NA
d_call: NA
v_call: TRBV30
j_call: TRBJ1-2
cdr3_nt: TGTGCCTGGAACACCAAGACAGCTCCTTATGGCTACACCTTC
cdr3_aa: CAWNTKTAPYGYTF